This entry lists 20 T cell receptor beta chains sequenced from one sample in a study of technical replicates of blood from several donors. The assay was immunoSEQ multiplex PCR, and TCRdb's table has in-frame clones only and misses some. Of tens of thousands of clones in the sample, roughly nine tenths were seen once. The sequenced sample was PBMCs. The receptors shown here come from a human donor in good health. Some clones in this sample may be carry-over from other donors' samples.

CDR3 bases: TGTGCCAGCAGCACCGGCGGTGAGCAGTTCTTC. It translates to CASSTGGEQFF. The gene calls are TRBV7-3 and TRBJ2-1, with D uncertain. This CDR3 has 11 residues. The V end was cut by 5 bases, the J end by 9 bases, with 8 bases between. CDR1 is SGHTA, CDR2 FQGTGA, per germline.

A remark on this clone: Other DNA sequences in this specimen translate into the identical CDR3. V is TRBV14 and J is TRBJ1-3; 9 bases line up with TRBD1. The CDR3 covers 16 residues. The junction had 2 bases not matched to a gene; V was cut back by 2 bases and J by 0 bases. Germline V gene lookup returns CDR1 SGHDN and CDR2 FVKESK. CDR3 sequence: CASSQLTGGSGNTIYF. CDR3 coding DNA: TGTGCCAGCAGCCAATTGACAGGGGGCTCTGGAAACACCATATATTTT.

The chain is built from TRBV5-1 and TRBJ1-6, with D maybe TRBD1 (5 bases). Germline assignment: CDR1 SGHRS and CDR2 YFSETQ. This CDR3 has 14 residues. The V end was cut by 4 bases, the J end by 4 bases, with 9 bases between. CDR3 nucleotides: TGCGCCAGCAGCCGGGCAGGGTATAATTCACCCCTCCACTTT. It translates to CASSRAGYNSPLHF.

The J gene is TRBJ2-1, the V gene TRBV5-4; 7 bases are shared with TRBD1. CDR3 length: 13 residues. Germline V CDR1 and CDR2: SGHNT, YYREEE (reference sequence). J was trimmed by 7 bases and V by 3 bases; bases with no gene match: 4. The CDR3 protein is CASSSGTENEQFF. In nucleotides, the CDR3 is TGTGCCAGCAGCTCCGGGACAGAAAATGAGCAGTTCTTC.

This chain joins TRBV27 and TRBJ1-6, with 7 bases identical to TRBD1. Germline assignment: CDR1 MNHEY and CDR2 SMNVEV (reference sequence). This CDR3 spans 12 amino acids. V lost 5 bases and J lost 10; bases outside the gene matches: 2. CDR3 loop: CASSDRDSPLHF. The CDR3 DNA follows: TGTGCCAGCAGTGACAGGGACTCACCCCTCCACTTT.

The chain uses TRBV4-3 and TRBJ2-4; D not certain. In germline, CDR1 is LGHNA, CDR2 YSLEER. The CDR3 spans 20 residues. V was shortened by 0 bases and J by 1 base, with 22 bases between the two germline ends. The CDR3 coding sequence is TGCGCCAGCAGCCAAGAAATACCCCCGAGCTCCTACGCGGCCAAAAACATTCAGTACTTC. This encodes CASSQEIPPSSYAAKNIQYF.

The chain is built from TRBV11-1 and TRBJ1-6; D remains unclear. The germline V gene encodes CDR1 SGHAT and CDR2 FQDESV (reference sequence). V was clipped by 1 base and J by 8 bases, with 6 bases between them. The CDR3 sequence is 13 residues long. CDR3 amino acids: CASSLDEHSPLHF. CDR3 DNA sequence: TGTGCCAGCAGCTTAGACGAGCATTCACCCCTCCACTTT.

This chain uses TRBV19 with TRBJ1-2; 8 bases fit TRBD1. The CDR3 extends over 15 amino acids. Germline trimming cut 10 bases from V and 4 bases from J; bases unmatched to any gene: 14. The germline gives CDR1 LNHDA, CDR2 SQIVND (reference sequence). CDR3 sequence: CATRADRDLGYGYTF. The CDR3, as DNA: TGTGCCACCCGAGCGGACAGGGACCTAGGCTATGGCTACACCTTC.

This chain joins TRBV7-9 and TRBJ2-3; D is unresolved. The V and J ends lost 5 bases and 2 bases respectively, with 11 bases between them. Germline values: CDR1 SEHNR, CDR2 FQNEAQ (reference sequence). The CDR3 spans 14 residues. The CDR3 region has the DNA TGTGCCAGCAGCCTGTCGCAGGCCACAGATACGCAGTATTTT. Translating it yields CASSLSQATDTQYF.

This rearrangement joins TRBV25-1 to TRBJ1-4; 8 positions match TRBD1. CDR3 length: 16 amino acids. Looked up from germline, CDR1 is MGHDK and CDR2 is SYGVNS. V trimming: 3 bases; J trimming: 6 bases; junction bases outside the gene matches: 9. In DNA form, the CDR3 reads TGTGCCAGCAGTGATTCAGGACAGGGTCTGTATGAAAAACTGTTTTTT. Its translation: CASSDSGQGLYEKLFF.

V gene TRBV30 combines with J gene TRBJ2-1; 11 positions match TRBD2. The CDR3 extends over 15 amino acids. Germline values: CDR1 GTSNPN, CDR2 SVGIG (reference sequence). Trimming removed 4 bases from V and 5 bases from J; junction bases left unmatched: 7. CDR3 DNA: TGTGCCTGGACCCCACTAGCGGGAGAGAACAATGAGCAGTTCTTC. Translating it yields CAWTPLAGENNEQFF.

This clone has more than one count but fewer than ten. The chain links TRBV5-6 to TRBJ2-2; 7 bases line up with TRBD2. CDR3 length: 15 residues. Germline loops: CDR1 SGHDT, CDR2 YYEEEE. V was pared by 0 bases and J by 5 bases, with 4 bases of the junction left unmatched. This CDR3 reads CASSLAGRGTGELFF. The CDR3, as DNA: TGTGCCAGCAGCTTGGCAGGGAGGGGAACCGGGGAGCTGTTTTTT. Variable domain in full (rest from reference TRBV5-6 and TRBJ2-2): DAGVTQSPTHLIKTRGQQVTLRCSPKSGHDTVSWYQQALGQGPQFIFQYYEEEERQRGNFPDRFSGHQFPNYSSELNVNALLLGDSALYLCASSLAGRGTGELFFGEGSRLTVL.

The genes are TRBV19 and TRBJ2-2; unclear D gene. The CDR3 loop spans 15 amino acids. V lost 6 bases and J 1 base, leaving 12 bases between the germline ends. CDR1 LNHDA and CDR2 SQIVND come from the germline V gene (reference sequence). CDR3 in amino acids: CASRIISGNTGELFF. CDR3 DNA: TGTGCCAGTAGGATCATTTCGGGGAACACCGGGGAGCTGTTTTTT.

The V gene is TRBV18, the J gene TRBJ2-7; a possible D gene is TRBD2 (5 bases). Germline CDR1 KGHSH, CDR2 LQKENI. The germline V and J ends were trimmed by 1 base and 0 bases, with 13 bases remaining between them. The CDR3 runs to 16 residues. Here the CDR3 DNA reads TGTGCCAGCTCACCACAAAGCGGACTGAGCTCCTACGAGCAGTACTTC. This sequence encodes CASSPQSGLSSYEQYF.

The chain joins TRBV27 to TRBJ1-1; 11 positions match TRBD1. The V and J ends lost 2 bases and 6 bases, in that order; junction bases with no gene match: 5. The CDR3 runs to 15 residues. In germline, CDR1 is MNHEY, CDR2 SMNVEV (reference sequence). The CDR3 region has the DNA TGTGCCAGCAGTTTAGACCGGGACAGGGGGTCTGAAGCTTTCTTT. It is translated as CASSLDRDRGSEAFF.

The V gene is TRBV2, the J gene TRBJ2-7; the match to TRBD1 covers 11 bases. Germline assignment: CDR1 SNHLY and CDR2 FYNNEI. The CDR3 has 15 amino acids. The trim removed 6 bases at V and 7 bases at J, leaving 11 bases unmatched. This CDR3 is CASSPSGTGGREQYF. Here the CDR3 DNA reads TGTGCCAGCAGCCCCTCCGGGACAGGGGGGCGGGAGCAGTACTTC.

The chain is built from TRBV5-1 and TRBJ2-7; 7 bases are a match to TRBD2. V lost 2 bases, J lost 7 bases, and 15 bases stayed unmatched. Germline V lookup: CDR1 SGHRS, CDR2 YFSETQ. The CDR3 extends over 16 amino acids. In nucleotides, the CDR3 is TGCGCCAGCAGCTTACAGACCAGCGGGGTATCGGGAGAGCAGTACTTC. Its protein is CASSLQTSGVSGEQYF.

This clone was seen once. This CDR3 reads CASSLAGVGEQFF. The CDR3 region has the DNA TGCGCCAGCAGCTTAGCGGGGGTAGGTGAGCAGTTCTTC. V usage is TRBV5-1 and J usage is TRBJ2-1; 8 bases fit TRBD2. The CDR3 loop spans 13 amino acids. CDR1 and CDR2 from the germline V gene are SGHRS and YFSETQ. V lost 2 bases to trimming and J lost 9 bases; unmatched junction nucleotides: 4.

The chain combines TRBV29-1 with TRBJ2-1; 7 nucleotides agree with TRBD2. CDR3 size: 11 residues. Trimming cost V 5 bases and J 5 bases; bases outside gene matches: 0. Germline assignment: CDR1 SQVTM and CDR2 ANQGSEA. The CDR3 loop reads CSVTSDNEQFF. The CDR3 DNA is TGCAGCGTTACTAGCGACAATGAGCAGTTCTTC.

The chain has TRBV7-2 and TRBJ2-2; TRBD1 agrees at 8 bases. Germline CDR1 SGHTA, CDR2 FQGNSA. V trimming: 6 bases; J trimming: 7 bases; junction bases outside the gene matches: 1. This CDR3 region has 12 residues. The CDR3 here is CASRQGDGELFF. The DNA of the CDR3 is TGTGCCAGCAGACAGGGGGACGGGGAGCTGTTTTTT.